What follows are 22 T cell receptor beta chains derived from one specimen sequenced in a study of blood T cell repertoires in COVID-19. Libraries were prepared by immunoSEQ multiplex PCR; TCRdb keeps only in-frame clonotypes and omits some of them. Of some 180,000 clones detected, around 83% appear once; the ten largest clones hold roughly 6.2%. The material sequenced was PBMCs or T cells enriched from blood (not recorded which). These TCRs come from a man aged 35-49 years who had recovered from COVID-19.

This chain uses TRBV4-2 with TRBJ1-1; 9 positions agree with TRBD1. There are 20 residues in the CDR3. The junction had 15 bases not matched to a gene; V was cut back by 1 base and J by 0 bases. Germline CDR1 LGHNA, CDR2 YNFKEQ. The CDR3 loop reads CASSQVLGTGTGTMNTEAFF. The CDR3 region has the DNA TGTGCCAGCAGCCAAGTTTTAGGGACCGGGACAGGGACCATGAACACTGAAGCTTTCTTT.

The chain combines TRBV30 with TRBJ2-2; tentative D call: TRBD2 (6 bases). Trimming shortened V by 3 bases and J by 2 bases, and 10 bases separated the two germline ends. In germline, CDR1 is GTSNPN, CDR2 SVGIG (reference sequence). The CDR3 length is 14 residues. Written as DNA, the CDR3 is TGTGCCTGGAGGGGGCGGGGCAACACCGGGGAGCTGTTTTTT. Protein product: CAWRGRGNTGELFF.

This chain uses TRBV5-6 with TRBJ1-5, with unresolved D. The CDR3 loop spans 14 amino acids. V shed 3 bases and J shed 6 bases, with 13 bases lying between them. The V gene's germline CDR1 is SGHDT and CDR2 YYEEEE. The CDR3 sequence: CASSSGGEGQPQHF. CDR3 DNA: TGTGCCAGCAGCTCCGGAGGTGAGGGTCAGCCCCAGCATTTT. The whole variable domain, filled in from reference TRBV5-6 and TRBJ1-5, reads DAGVTQSPTHLIKTRGQQVTLRCSPKSGHDTVSWYQQALGQGPQFIFQYYEEEERQRGNFPDRFSGHQFPNYSSELNVNALLLGDSALYLCASSSGGEGQPQHFGDGTRLSIL.

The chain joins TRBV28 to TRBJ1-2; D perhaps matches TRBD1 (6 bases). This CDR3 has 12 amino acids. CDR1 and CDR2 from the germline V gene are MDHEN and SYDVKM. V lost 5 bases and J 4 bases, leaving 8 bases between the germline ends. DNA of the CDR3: TGTGCCAGCAGTGAGGACAGCTATGGCTACACCTTC. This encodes CASSEDSYGYTF.

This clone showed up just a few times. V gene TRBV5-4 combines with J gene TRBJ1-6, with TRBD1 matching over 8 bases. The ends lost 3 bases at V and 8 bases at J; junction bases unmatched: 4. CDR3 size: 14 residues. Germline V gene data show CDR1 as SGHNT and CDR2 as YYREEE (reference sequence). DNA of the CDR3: TGTGCCAGCAGCTCAGGGGGCGCGGATTCACCCCTCCACTTT. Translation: CASSSGGADSPLHF.

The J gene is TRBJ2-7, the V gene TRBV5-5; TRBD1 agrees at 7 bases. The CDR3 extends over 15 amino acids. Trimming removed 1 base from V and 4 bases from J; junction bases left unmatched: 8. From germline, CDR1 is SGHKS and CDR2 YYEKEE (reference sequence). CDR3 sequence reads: CASSLSKQGWYEQYF. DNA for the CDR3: TGTGCCAGCAGCTTGAGTAAACAGGGGTGGTACGAGCAGTACTTC.

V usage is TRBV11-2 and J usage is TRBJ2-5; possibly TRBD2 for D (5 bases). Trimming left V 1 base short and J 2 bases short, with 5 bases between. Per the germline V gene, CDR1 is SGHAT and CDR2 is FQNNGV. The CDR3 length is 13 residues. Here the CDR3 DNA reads TGTGCCAGCAGCTTAGGGGAGCAAGAGACCCAGTACTTC. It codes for CASSLGEQETQYF.

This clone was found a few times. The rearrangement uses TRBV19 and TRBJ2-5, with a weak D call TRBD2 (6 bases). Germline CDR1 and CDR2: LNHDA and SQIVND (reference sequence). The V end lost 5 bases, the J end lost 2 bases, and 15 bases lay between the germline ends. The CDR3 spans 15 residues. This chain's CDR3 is CASSSTGLSQETQYF. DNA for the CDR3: TGTGCCAGTAGTTCCACGGGACTGTCACAAGAGACCCAGTACTTC.

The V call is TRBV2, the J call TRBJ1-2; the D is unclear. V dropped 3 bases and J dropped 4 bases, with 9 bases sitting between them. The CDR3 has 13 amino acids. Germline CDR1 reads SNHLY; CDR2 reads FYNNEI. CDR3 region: CASSEREVYGYTF. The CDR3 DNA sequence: TGTGCCAGCAGTGAGCGTGAGGTCTATGGCTACACCTTC.

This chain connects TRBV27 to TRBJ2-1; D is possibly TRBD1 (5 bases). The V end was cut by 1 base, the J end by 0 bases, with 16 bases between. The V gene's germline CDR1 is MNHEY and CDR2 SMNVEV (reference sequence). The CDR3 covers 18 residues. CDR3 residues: CASSLYRGLQSSYNEQFF. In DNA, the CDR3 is TGTGCCAGCAGTTTATATAGGGGATTACAAAGCTCCTACAATGAGCAGTTCTTC.

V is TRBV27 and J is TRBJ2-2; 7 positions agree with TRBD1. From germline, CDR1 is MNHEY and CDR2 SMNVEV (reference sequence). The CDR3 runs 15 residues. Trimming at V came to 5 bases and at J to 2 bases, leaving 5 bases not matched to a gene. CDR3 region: CASSPRDSNTGELFF. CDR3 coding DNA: TGTGCCAGCAGTCCCCGGGACAGCAACACCGGGGAGCTGTTTTTT.

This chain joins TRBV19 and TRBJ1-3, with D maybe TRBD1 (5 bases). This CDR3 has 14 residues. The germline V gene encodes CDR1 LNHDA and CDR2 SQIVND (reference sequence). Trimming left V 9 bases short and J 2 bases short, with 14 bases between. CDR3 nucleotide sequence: TGTGCCAGCGATTCACAGGACCCTGGAAACACCATATATTTT. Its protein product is CASDSQDPGNTIYF.

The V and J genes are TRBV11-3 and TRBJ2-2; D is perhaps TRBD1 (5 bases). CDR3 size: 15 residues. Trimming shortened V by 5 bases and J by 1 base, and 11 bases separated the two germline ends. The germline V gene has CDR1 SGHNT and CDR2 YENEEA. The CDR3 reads CASSANTGNTGELFF. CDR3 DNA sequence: TGTGCCAGCAGCGCAAATACAGGGAACACCGGGGAGCTGTTTTTT.

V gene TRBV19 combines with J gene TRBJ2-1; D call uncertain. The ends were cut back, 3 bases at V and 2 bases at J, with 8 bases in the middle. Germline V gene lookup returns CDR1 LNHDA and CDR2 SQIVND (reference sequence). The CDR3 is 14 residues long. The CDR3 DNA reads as TGTGCCAGTAGTATGGGTCTAGCCTACAATGAGCAGTTCTTC. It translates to CASSMGLAYNEQFF.

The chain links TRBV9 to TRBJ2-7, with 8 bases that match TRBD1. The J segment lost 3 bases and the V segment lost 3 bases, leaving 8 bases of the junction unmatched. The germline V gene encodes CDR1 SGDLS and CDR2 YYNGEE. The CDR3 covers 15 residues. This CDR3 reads CASSAGPGQVYEQYF. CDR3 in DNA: TGTGCCAGCAGCGCAGGACCGGGACAGGTCTACGAGCAGTACTTC.

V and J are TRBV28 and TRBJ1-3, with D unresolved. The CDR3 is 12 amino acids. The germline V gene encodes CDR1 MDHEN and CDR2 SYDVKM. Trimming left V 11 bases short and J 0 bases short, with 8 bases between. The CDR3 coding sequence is TGTGCCGTAATTTCCTCTGGAAACACCATATATTTT. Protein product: CAVISSGNTIYF.

The CDR3 sequence is CASFRQMNTEAFF. As DNA, the CDR3 is TGTGCCAGCTTCAGACAGATGAACACTGAAGCTTTCTTT. The gene calls are TRBV27 and TRBJ1-1; tentatively, D is TRBD1 (5 bases). This CDR3 spans 13 amino acids. Germline loops: CDR1 MNHEY, CDR2 SMNVEV (reference sequence). V was clipped by 8 bases and J by 0 bases, with 10 bases between them.

CDR3 coding DNA: TGCGCCAGCAGCTTAATGGGACAAACGAACACTGAAGCTTTCTTT. Protein sequence: CASSLMGQTNTEAFF. The chain uses TRBV5-1 and TRBJ1-1; possible D gene TRBD1, 6 bases. The germline V gene has CDR1 SGHRS and CDR2 YFSETQ. This CDR3 is built from 15 residues. V was clipped by 2 bases and J by 1 base, with 12 bases between them.

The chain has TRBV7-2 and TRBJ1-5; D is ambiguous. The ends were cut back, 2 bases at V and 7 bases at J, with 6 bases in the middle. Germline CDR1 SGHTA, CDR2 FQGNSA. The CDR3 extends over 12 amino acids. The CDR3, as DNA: TGTGCCAGCAGCTTATTGAGCCAGCCCCAGCATTTT. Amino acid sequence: CASSLLSQPQHF.

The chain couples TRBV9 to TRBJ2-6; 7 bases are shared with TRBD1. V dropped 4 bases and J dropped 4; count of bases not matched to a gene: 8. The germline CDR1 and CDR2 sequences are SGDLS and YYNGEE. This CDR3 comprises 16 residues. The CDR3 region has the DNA TGTGCCAGCAGCACCGGACAGGCAACAGGGGCCAACGTCCTGACTTTC. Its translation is CASSTGQATGANVLTF.

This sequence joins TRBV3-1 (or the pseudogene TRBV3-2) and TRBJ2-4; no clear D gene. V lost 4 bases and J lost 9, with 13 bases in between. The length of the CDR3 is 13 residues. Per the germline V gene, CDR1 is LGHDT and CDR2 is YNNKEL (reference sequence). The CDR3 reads CASSPRGSSIQYF. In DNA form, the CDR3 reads TGTGCCAGCAGCCCCCGAGGTAGCAGCATTCAGTACTTC.

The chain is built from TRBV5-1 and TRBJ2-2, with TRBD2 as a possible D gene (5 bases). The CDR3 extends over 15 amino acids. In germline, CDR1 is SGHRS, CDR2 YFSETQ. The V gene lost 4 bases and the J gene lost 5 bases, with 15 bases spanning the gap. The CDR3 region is CASSLFGSLTGELFF. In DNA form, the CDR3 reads TGCGCCAGCAGCCTTTTTGGGAGCCTAACCGGGGAGCTGTTTTTT.